Below are 11 T cell receptor beta chains sequenced from a single sample in a study of blood T cell repertoires in COVID-19. The data were produced by immunoSEQ multiplex PCR, yet TCRdb's version contains in-frame clones alone and is incomplete. The data show 220,000 or so clones, with approximately 90% seen just once and around 1% held by the top ten. The specimen sequenced was PBMCs or T cells enriched from blood (not recorded which). These receptors were collected from a man in his fifties who had been exposed to COVID-19.

CDR3 DNA: TGTGCCAGCAGCACCTACCTCCCGGGGGGGACAGTGAACACTGAAGCTTTCTTT. Its protein is CASSTYLPGGTVNTEAFF. This chain connects TRBV11-2 to TRBJ1-1, with TRBD1 identical over 7 bases. Trimming removed 5 bases from V and 0 bases from J; junction bases left unmatched: 15. The CDR3 spans 18 residues. CDR1 is SGHAT, CDR2 FQNNGV, per germline.

V and J are TRBV28 and TRBJ2-3, with a possible D match to TRBD2 (5 bases). With 6 bases removed from V and 2 bases from J, the gap between germline ends came to 18 bases. This CDR3 has 16 residues. Germline CDR1 reads MDHEN; CDR2 reads SYDVKM. The CDR3 sequence is CASRPRFGESTDTQYF. The CDR3 coding sequence is TGTGCCAGCAGACCGCGCTTCGGGGAGTCCACAGATACGCAGTATTTT.

This chain connects TRBV7-9 to TRBJ2-7; 7 nucleotides line up with TRBD1. The CDR3 totals 13 residues. CDR1 SEHNR and CDR2 FQNEAQ come from the germline V gene (reference sequence). V gave up 5 bases and J gave up 3 bases; unmatched junction bases: 4. This CDR3 reads CASSTGTVYEQYV. CDR3 DNA: TGTGCCAGCAGCACCGGGACAGTCTACGAGCAGTACGTC.

The count of this clone is one. This sequence joins TRBV5-1 and TRBJ2-5; the D gene is possibly TRBD2 (6 bases). The germline CDR1 and CDR2 sequences are SGHRS and YFSETQ. This CDR3 region has 14 residues. V lost 4 bases to trimming and J lost 6 bases, with 16 bases between them. CDR3: CASSRAEGRKTQYF. CDR3 DNA sequence: TGCGCCAGCAGCAGGGCGGAGGGTAGGAAGACCCAGTACTTC.

The CDR3 loop is CASSIAAGIEQFF. CDR3 in DNA: TGTGCCAGTAGTATAGCCGCAGGGATTGAGCAGTTCTTC. The J gene is TRBJ2-1, the V gene TRBV19; D perhaps matches TRBD1 (5 bases). In germline, CDR1 is LNHDA, CDR2 SQIVND (reference sequence). Trimming cost V 1 base and J 9 bases, with 10 bases left between them. This CDR3 contains 13 residues.

This sequence joins TRBV19 and TRBJ2-7; possible D gene TRBD2, 5 bases. In germline, CDR1 is LNHDA, CDR2 SQIVND (reference sequence). With 3 bases removed from V and 6 bases from J, the gap between germline ends came to 15 bases. This CDR3 is built from 14 residues. The DNA for the CDR3 is TGTGCCAGTAGTATTAGCGTCGGGGTTGGCGAGCAGTACGTC. Protein product: CASSISVGVGEQYV.

This clone was counted a single time. The chain links TRBV3-1 (or the pseudogene TRBV3-2) to TRBJ2-5, with D possibly being TRBD2 (6 bases). CDR3 length: 16 residues. The germline V gene has CDR1 LGHDT and CDR2 YNNKEL (reference sequence). V was trimmed by 0 bases and J by 9 bases, leaving 20 bases between them. CDR3 bases: TGTGCCAGCAGCCAAGAACCCGGACTACTCCGAGGGGCCCAGTACTTC. Amino acids: CASSQEPGLLRGAQYF.

This chain connects TRBV30 to TRBJ1-1, with TRBD1 identical over 9 bases. V shed 0 bases, J shed 11 bases, and the junction held 4 bases outside the gene matches. Germline V gene sequence: CDR1 GTSNPN, CDR2 SVGIG (reference sequence). The CDR3 is 12 residues long. CDR3 in amino acids: CAWSVGQGTAFF. DNA of the CDR3: TGTGCCTGGAGTGTGGGACAGGGAACCGCTTTCTTT.

V gene TRBV6-5 combines with J gene TRBJ1-3, with D possibly matching TRBD1 (5 bases). This CDR3 contains 15 residues. The V gene lost 6 bases and the J gene lost 0 bases, with 12 bases spanning the gap. The germline V gene encodes CDR1 MNHEY and CDR2 SVGAGI. CDR3 in amino acids: CASRVGADSGNTIYF. DNA for the CDR3: TGTGCCAGCAGGGTAGGGGCCGACTCTGGAAACACCATATATTTT.

This chain joins TRBV2 and TRBJ1-5; a possible D gene is TRBD1 (5 bases). This CDR3 is built from 16 residues. Trimming removed 4 bases at V and 3 bases at J, with 16 bases between. Germline CDR1 SNHLY, CDR2 FYNNEI. Here the CDR3 reads CASSGLGVNPNQPQHF. In nucleotides, the CDR3 is TGTGCCAGCAGTGGGTTAGGGGTGAACCCCAATCAGCCCCAGCATTTT.

The chain links TRBV19 to TRBJ2-6; a weak D match, TRBD2 (6 bases). V was shortened by 11 bases and J by 0 bases, with 8 bases between the two germline ends. Germline CDR1 LNHDA, CDR2 SQIVND (reference sequence). CDR3 length: 13 residues. The CDR3 sequence: CAAGPSGANVLTF. CDR3 nucleotide sequence: TGTGCCGCGGGACCCTCTGGGGCCAACGTCCTGACTTTC.